Detailed here is one T cell receptor (beta chain). The data were taken from a study of control samples from healthy donors and cancer patients. V lost 0 bases, J lost 6 bases, and 12 bases lay in between. In germline, CDR1 is LGHNA, CDR2 YSLEER. CDR3 length: 15 amino acids. Profiling relied on immunoSEQ multiplex PCR, and the TCRdb table lists in-frame clones only, not all of them. The sample yields around 100,000 clones, about 92% seen once. The TCR was taken from a woman aged 18-29 years in good health. The sequenced sample was blood. V and J are TRBV4-3 and TRBJ1-5; perhaps TRBD1 as D (6 bases). Here the CDR3 reads CASSQDYREPQPQHF. The DNA of the CDR3 is TGCGCCAGCAGCCAAGATTACAGGGAGCCTCAGCCCCAGCATTTT.